This T cell receptor beta chain was captured by sequencing in a study of beta chain features in type 1 diabetes. Study details: When patients were set against healthy donors, age, gender and cell yields were similar. Overall study findings and caveats: Within each of all four CD4+ subsets, Type 1 diabetes patients had TCRB CDR3s that were moderately but significantly shorter.

cDNA synthesis used the whole RNA isolate, giving expressed TCRB sequences. Average reads for naive, central memory and regulatory T cell samples were about 3.7 million. Clones were read by immunoSEQ multiplex PCR, and TCRdb kept only the in-frame ones, dropping some. The sample holds about 150,000 clones, about 8.5% seen once. A note on this clone: Its antigen is as yet unknown.

Stem cell-like memory, regulatory, central memory and naive CD4+ cells were sorted via CD45RO/CCR7/CD25/CD127/CD95/CD27. Between the trimmed V and J ends, which lost 3 bases and 3 bases, there was a span of 15 bases. Germline CDR1 reads SGHRS; CDR2 reads YFSETQ. The CDR3 is 15 residues long. The clonotype was recovered from a man aged 18 to 29 in good health. The V call is TRBV5-1, the J call TRBJ1-1; D gene uncertain. Sequencing was done on a sample of central memory CD4+ T cells from blood. The CDR3 sequence: CASSSQGPGDTEAFF. CDR3 DNA: TGCGCCAGCAGCTCCCAAGGGCCCGGGGACACTGAAGCTTTCTTT.